This T cell receptor beta chain was identified during a study of CD8 T cells in Susac syndrome. V was pared by 5 bases and J by 9 bases, with 14 bases between. This CDR3 region has 12 residues. Reverse transcription used roughly 0.45 to 1 ug RNA and random hexamers. TCRdb recomputed calls from the immunoSEQ multiplex PCR reads with MiXCR, one row per CDR3 protein. This sample yields about 180,000 distinct CDR3 sequences, of which nearly 97% are seen a single time; around 0.093% belongs to the top ten. The T cells that were sequenced for TCR beta were CD8+ and CD4+ cells from blood. Stable or active relapsing-remitting multiple sclerosis, untreated and meeting revised McDonald criteria, defined the controls.

Sequenced: CD4+ T cells from PBMCs. The origin of this receptor is a human donor with multiple sclerosis. The V call is TRBV12-3 or TRBV12-4, the J call TRBJ2-7, with a possible D match to TRBD1 (5 bases). The CDR3 sequence is CASSPRTFRQYF. The DNA for the CDR3 is TGTGCCAGCAGTCCCAGGACATTCCGGCAGTACTTC.